These T cell receptor beta chains were read from a single sample in a study of T cells in Graves' hyperthyroidism and ophthalmopathy. TCRdb recomputed calls from the multiplex PCR reads with MiXCR, one row per CDR3 protein. The sample records approximately 360,000 distinct CDR3 sequences, approximately 25% being singletons. The sample was blood. The receptors stem from a man aged 50 to 59 with Graves' hyperthyroidism. CDR3s include the opening cysteine and the closing phenylalanine or tryptophan. A D gene is named only where the DNA matches it firmly. Rows may omit the clone size; those that give it use once, few, many or a size class.

j_gene: TRBJ2-2; len: 15; abundance: -; v_gene: TRBV28; d_gene: -; CDR3aa: CAVSGGGMSTGELFF; CDR3nt: TGTGCCGTCTCGGGTGGGGGGATGAGCACCGGGGAGCTGTTTTTT
j_gene: TRBJ2-3; len: 14; abundance: few; v_gene: TRBV29-1; d_gene: -; CDR3aa: CSKTGGGSTDTQYF; CDR3nt: TGCAGCAAAACGGGGGGCGGAAGCACAGATACGCAGTATTTT
j_gene: TRBJ2-7; len: 14; abundance: many; v_gene: TRBV3-1; d_gene: -; CDR3aa: CASSQGRGTYEQYF; CDR3nt: TGTGCCAGCAGCCAAGGTCGGGGTACCTACGAGCAGTACTTC
j_gene: TRBJ2-3; len: 14; abundance: few; v_gene: TRBV20-1; d_gene: TRBD2; CDR3aa: CSARVDGRIDTQYF; CDR3nt: TGCAGTGCTAGAGTTGACGGGAGGATTGATACGCAGTATTTT
j_gene: TRBJ1-1; len: 16; abundance: -; v_gene: TRBV12-3/TRBV12-4; d_gene: -; CDR3aa: CASSPAGARVNTEAFF; CDR3nt: TGTGCCAGCAGTCCTGCGGGGGCCCGGGTGAACACTGAAGCTTTCTTT
j_gene: TRBJ2-6; len: 15; abundance: many; v_gene: TRBV5-1; d_gene: -; CDR3aa: CASTLRLDRPNVLTF; CDR3nt: TGCGCCAGCACCCTCCGATTAGACAGGCCCAACGTCCTGACTTTC
j_gene: TRBJ2-7; len: 15; abundance: -; v_gene: TRBV9; d_gene: TRBD2; CDR3aa: CASSVAGGSSYEQYF; CDR3nt: TGTGCCAGCAGCGTAGCGGGAGGGAGCTCCTACGAGCAGTACTTC
j_gene: TRBJ1-1; len: 13; abundance: -; v_gene: TRBV5-8; d_gene: TRBD1; CDR3aa: CASDTGVGTEAFF; CDR3nt: TGTGCCAGTGATACAGGGGTGGGCACTGAAGCTTTCTTT
j_gene: TRBJ1-1; len: 15; abundance: -; v_gene: TRBV29-1; d_gene: -; CDR3aa: CSVEESGGFDAEAFF; CDR3nt: TGCAGCGTTGAAGAAAGTGGGGGGTTCGACGCTGAAGCTTTCTTT
j_gene: TRBJ2-1; len: 12; abundance: many; v_gene: TRBV2; d_gene: -; CDR3aa: CASSDLGNEQFF; CDR3nt: TGTGCCAGCAGTGATCTCGGTAATGAGCAGTTCTTC
j_gene: TRBJ1-6; len: 18; abundance: -; v_gene: TRBV7-2; d_gene: TRBD1; CDR3aa: CASSLTPRTGTRNSPLHF; CDR3nt: TGTGCCAGCAGCTTAACCCCTCGGACAGGGACAAGGAATTCACCCCTCCACTTT
j_gene: TRBJ1-1; len: 16; abundance: many; v_gene: TRBV29-1; d_gene: TRBD1; CDR3aa: CSVEDSGGWLNTEAFF; CDR3nt: TGCAGCGTTGAAGACTCAGGGGGGTGGCTGAACACTGAAGCTTTCTTT
j_gene: TRBJ1-1; len: 14; abundance: few; v_gene: TRBV20-1; d_gene: -; CDR3aa: CSASDGRGGTEAFF; CDR3nt: TGCAGTGCTAGCGATGGCAGGGGAGGGACTGAAGCTTTCTTT
j_gene: TRBJ2-7; len: 14; abundance: -; v_gene: TRBV5-6; d_gene: -; CDR3aa: CASSLRGVWYEQYF; CDR3nt: TGTGCCAGCAGCTTGAGAGGAGTCTGGTACGAGCAGTACTTC
j_gene: TRBJ1-2; len: 13; abundance: -; v_gene: TRBV20-1; d_gene: TRBD1; CDR3aa: CSARFRGNYGYTF; CDR3nt: TGCAGTGCTAGGTTCAGGGGGAACTATGGCTACACCTTC
j_gene: TRBJ2-5; len: 13; abundance: few; v_gene: TRBV20-1; d_gene: -; CDR3aa: CSAAVSGEETQYF; CDR3nt: TGCAGTGCTGCAGTTTCGGGAGAGGAGACCCAGTACTTC
j_gene: TRBJ2-7; len: 14; abundance: few; v_gene: TRBV3-1; d_gene: -; CDR3aa: CASSQQRGSYEQYF; CDR3nt: TGTGCCAGCAGCCAACAACGGGGCTCCTACGAGCAGTACTTC
j_gene: TRBJ2-1; len: 16; abundance: -; v_gene: TRBV5-1; d_gene: TRBD2; CDR3aa: CASSRAGTSGSNEQFF; CDR3nt: TGCGCCAGCAGCCGCGCTGGGACTAGCGGGAGTAATGAGCAGTTCTTC
j_gene: TRBJ2-5; len: 18; abundance: many; v_gene: TRBV6-1; d_gene: TRBD2; CDR3aa: CASLLGGLAGEGVETQYF; CDR3nt: TGTGCCAGCCTCCTAGGGGGACTAGCGGGGGAGGGGGTTGAGACCCAGTACTTC
j_gene: TRBJ2-5; len: 14; abundance: many; v_gene: TRBV11-2; d_gene: TRBD2; CDR3aa: CASSPEAGGETQYF; CDR3nt: TGTGCCAGCAGTCCAGAAGCGGGAGGAGAGACCCAGTACTTC
j_gene: TRBJ2-7; len: 13; abundance: many; v_gene: TRBV7-9; d_gene: -; CDR3aa: CASLGANSYEQYF; CDR3nt: TGTGCCAGCCTCGGTGCGAATTCCTACGAGCAGTACTTC
j_gene: TRBJ1-1; len: 13; abundance: many; v_gene: TRBV6-1; d_gene: -; CDR3aa: CASRKTGTPEAFF; CDR3nt: TGTGCCAGCAGAAAAACAGGGACCCCTGAAGCTTTCTTT